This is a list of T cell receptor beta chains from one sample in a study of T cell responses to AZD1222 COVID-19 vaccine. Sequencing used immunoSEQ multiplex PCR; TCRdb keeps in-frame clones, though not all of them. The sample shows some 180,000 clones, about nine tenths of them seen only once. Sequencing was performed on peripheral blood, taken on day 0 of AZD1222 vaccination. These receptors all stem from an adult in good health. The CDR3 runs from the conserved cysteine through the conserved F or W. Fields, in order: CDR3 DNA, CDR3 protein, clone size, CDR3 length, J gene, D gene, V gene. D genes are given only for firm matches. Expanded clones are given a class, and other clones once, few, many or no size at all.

TGTGCCAGTAGTCCAGTAGCGGGAGGGGTAGGCAATGAGCAGTTCTTC | CASSPVAGGVGNEQFF | once | 16 | TRBJ2-1 | TRBD2 | TRBV19
TGTGCCAGCAGCGTCTGGGATAATTCACCCCTCCACTTT | CASSVWDNSPLHF | . | 13 | TRBJ1-6 | . | TRBV27
TGCGCCAGCAGCTTGTCCCCAGATAATCAGCCCCAGCATTTT | CASSLSPDNQPQHF | . | 14 | TRBJ1-5 | . | TRBV5-1
TGTGCCAGCAGCGTAGGAGGAGGACAAGAGACCCAGTACTTC | CASSVGGGQETQYF | few | 14 | TRBJ2-5 | . | TRBV9
TGTGCCAGCGGGGGACTAGCTATGACCACCGGGGAGCTGTTTTTT | CASGGLAMTTGELFF | . | 15 | TRBJ2-2 | TRBD2 | TRBV2
TGTGCCAGCAGTGACTCCCTTAATTCACCCCTCCACTTT | CASSDSLNSPLHF | once | 13 | TRBJ1-6 | . | TRBV6-4
TGTGCCAGCAGTACCTCAGGACAGGAGTCATCACCCCTCCACTTT | CASSTSGQESSPLHF | . | 15 | TRBJ1-6 | TRBD1 | TRBV6-5
TGTGCCAGCAGTTTCCGGACAGGGTATGGCTACACCTTC | CASSFRTGYGYTF | . | 13 | TRBJ1-2 | TRBD1 | TRBV12-3/TRBV12-4
TGTGCCAGCAGTGAAACAGGAGCTAACTATGGCTACACCTTC | CASSETGANYGYTF | . | 14 | TRBJ1-2 | . | TRBV2
TGCAGTGCTAGTCGGGGGGGCAGCGAGCAGTTCTTC | CSASRGGSEQFF | . | 12 | TRBJ2-1 | TRBD2 | TRBV20-1
TGCGCCAGCAGCCAGACCTTGACTAGTACTCATGAGCAGTTCTTC | CASSQTLTSTHEQFF | once | 15 | TRBJ2-1 | . | TRBV4-1
TGCGCCAGCAGTGAGTCGAGACAAAATGAGCAGTTCTTC | CASSESRQNEQFF | . | 13 | TRBJ2-1 | . | TRBV10-2
TGTGCCAGCAGCTTGTATTTTTCAGGTAATCCCTACGAGCAGTACTTC | CASSLYFSGNPYEQYF | . | 16 | TRBJ2-7 | . | TRBV5-6
TGTGCCAGCAGTGAACCCCCGAACACCGGGGAGCTGTTTTTT | CASSEPPNTGELFF | . | 14 | TRBJ2-2 | . | TRBV6-1
TGTGCCAGCAGCTTGGTTAGGGGAAAAACTGAAGCTTTCTTT | CASSLVRGKTEAFF | . | 14 | TRBJ1-1 | . | TRBV5-5
TGTGCCAGCAGCCCGTCCGGGACAGGGGCCTACGAGCAGTACTTC | CASSPSGTGAYEQYF | . | 15 | TRBJ2-7 | TRBD1 | TRBV3-1/TRBV3-2
TGTGCCAGCAGTTACCCAGGACAGCGGACCTACGAGCAGTACTTC | CASSYPGQRTYEQYF | once | 15 | TRBJ2-7 | . | TRBV6-6